The 10 T cell receptor beta chains below were found in one sample sequenced in a study of OX40 agonist ivuxolimab in advanced cancers. Assay used: immunoSEQ multiplex PCR; TCRdb lists only in-frame clones, some missing. This table has about 60,000 clones, more than 75% appearing once. Here the sequenced sample was CD4+ or CD8+ T cells sorted from blood, taken in a trial of the OX40 agonist ivuxolimab. The receptors stem from an adult with an advanced solid tumor such as melanoma, head and neck, liver or kidney cancer.

This chain joins TRBV10-2 and TRBJ1-2, with TRBD1 matching over 7 bases. Germline trimming cut 7 bases from V and 12 bases from J; bases unmatched to any gene: 8. The germline gives CDR1 WSHSY, CDR2 SAAADI. The CDR3 is made up of 11 amino acids. CDR3 loop: CASTSTGAHTF. As DNA, the CDR3 is TGCGCCAGCACCAGCACAGGGGCGCACACCTTC.

The rearrangement links TRBV7-2 to TRBJ1-1, with a tentative D call TRBD1 (6 bases). Trimming pared 3 bases from V and 5 bases from J, leaving 13 bases between. The CDR3 runs to 14 residues. The germline CDR1 and CDR2 sequences are SGHTA and FQGNSA. The CDR3 protein is CASSFPTGRTEAFF. The CDR3 DNA reads as TGTGCCAGCAGCTTCCCAACAGGGCGGACTGAAGCTTTCTTT.

The genes are TRBV10-3 and TRBJ2-4; weak D call: TRBD1 (6 bases). The germline gives CDR1 ENHRY, CDR2 SYGVKD. CDR3 length: 13 amino acids. Trimming stripped 0 bases from V and 15 bases from J, with 15 bases between. The CDR3 here is CAISESTGRSWYF. The CDR3 DNA is TGTGCCATCAGTGAGTCGACAGGTCGGTCATGGTACTTC.

The V call is TRBV29-1, the J call TRBJ2-7; D tentatively fits TRBD1 or TRBD2 (5 bases each). The CDR3 consists of 12 residues. The V gene lost 7 bases and the J gene lost 2 bases, with 12 bases spanning the gap. Germline CDR1 SQVTM, CDR2 ANQGSEA. CDR3 sequence (DNA): TGCAGCGGGGGACCGTCTACCTACGAGCAGTACTTC. This gives the protein CSGGPSTYEQYF.

The chain carries TRBV7-2 and TRBJ1-3, with D perhaps TRBD1 (5 bases). Trimming removed 3 bases from V and 7 bases from J, with 10 bases in between. CDR1 is SGHTA, CDR2 FQGNSA, per germline. This CDR3 spans 13 amino acids. CDR3 in DNA: TGTGCCAGCAGCTTGGGGGTTCAGAACACCATATATTTT. Protein: CASSLGVQNTIYF. The full variable domain, completed using reference TRBV7-2 and TRBJ1-3, is GAGVSQSPSNKVTEKGKDVELRCDPISGHTALYWYRQSLGQGLEFLIYFQGNSAPDKSGLPSDRFSAERTGGSVSTLTIQRTQQEDSAVYLCASSLGVQNTIYFGEGSWLTVV.

The chain recombines TRBV28 with TRBJ1-2; D remains ambiguous. Trimming took 4 bases from V and 4 from J, leaving 7 bases between them. CDR3 length: 12 residues. Germline V gives CDR1 MDHEN, CDR2 SYDVKM. CDR3 coding DNA: TGTGCCAGCAGTTGGCCGACCTATGGCTACACCTTC. The encoded protein is CASSWPTYGYTF.

In this sample, this clone turned up once. J is TRBJ2-5 and V is TRBV18; 12 bases are a match to TRBD2. The CDR3 extends over 18 amino acids. Germline V gene lookup returns CDR1 KGHSH and CDR2 LQKENI. J gave up 1 base and V 2 bases, and 8 bases lay outside the gene matches. The CDR3 region is CASSPLSSLAGGQETQYF. For the CDR3, the DNA is TGTGCCAGCTCACCATTGTCGTCACTAGCGGGGGGCCAAGAGACCCAGTACTTC.

The chain has TRBV12-5 and TRBJ2-3; 7 bases map to TRBD1. CDR3 size: 14 residues. The V gene's germline CDR1 is LGHNT and CDR2 FRNRAP. The J segment lost 2 bases and the V segment lost 5 bases, leaving 4 bases of the junction unmatched. Here the CDR3 reads CASGEGQITDTQYF. The CDR3 DNA reads TGTGCTAGTGGTGAGGGACAGATCACAGATACGCAGTATTTT. Drawing the rest from reference TRBV12-5 and TRBJ2-3, the complete variable domain is DARVTQTPRHKVTEMGQEVTMRCQPILGHNTVFWYRQTMMQGLELLAYFRNRAPLDDSGMPKDRFSAEMPDATLATLKIQPSEPRDSAVYFCASGEGQITDTQYFGPGTRLTVL.

V usage is TRBV5-1 and J usage is TRBJ2-1; D uncertain. Trimming shortened V by 0 bases and J by 13 bases, and 17 bases separated the two germline ends. The germline CDR1 and CDR2 sequences are SGHRS and YFSETQ. This CDR3 region has 14 residues. The CDR3 here is CASSLDIVETKQFF. CDR3 bases: TGCGCCAGCAGCTTGGATATAGTAGAAACGAAACAGTTCTTC. The variable domain in full, with the rest retrieved from reference TRBV5-1 and TRBJ2-1, is KAGVTQTPRYLIKTRGQQVTLSCSPISGHRSVSWYQQTPGQGLQFLFEYFSETQRNKGNFPGRFSGRQFSNSRSEMNVSTLELGDSALYLCASSLDIVETKQFFGPGTRLTVL.

The chain has TRBV18 and TRBJ1-3; a weak D match, TRBD1 (6 bases). Germline V CDR1 and CDR2: KGHSH, LQKENI. The CDR3 has 17 amino acids. Trimming left V 3 bases short and J 0 bases short, with 15 bases between. In nucleotides, the CDR3 is TGTGCCAGCTCACCGCGGACAGCCCAAAGCTCTGGAAACACCATATATTTT. Protein product: CASSPRTAQSSGNTIYF.